This T cell receptor beta chain was documented in a study of blood T cell repertoires in COVID-19. As for the study in general: The study drew acute and convalescent COVID-19 samples from the United States, Italy and Spain. Sources were T cells, B-cell-depleted T cells, or PBMCs; the material itself was cDNA or gDNA.

In its sample, this clone was seen once. Germline V gene lookup returns CDR1 ENHRY and CDR2 SYGVKD. The length of the CDR3 is 13 residues. Trimming stripped 4 bases from V and 6 bases from J, with 12 bases between. During active infection, Seattle patients enrolled and were then monitored through disease. Authors' data handling: The authors estimated nucleated cell counts from reference gene primer amplification. Produced via immunoSEQ multiplex PCR; TCRdb's table is partial and in-frame only. The V and J calls and clone size were taken over from that table, and D and trimming were inferred from the DNA. In the table there are around 60,000 clones, approximately 80% of which are singletons.

Sequences were obtained from peripheral blood. The origin of this receptor is a man younger than 45 with COVID-19, enrolled during active disease. The chain links TRBV10-3 to TRBJ1-2; tentative D call: TRBD1 (6 bases). CDR3: CAISVQGKHGYTF. CDR3 coding DNA: TGTGCCATCAGTGTACAGGGAAAGCATGGCTACACCTTC.